This TCR beta chain derives from a study of cytomegalovirus exposure and HLA in healthy donors. Among the roughly 110 subjects of the validation cohort, separate from the approximately 660-subject first cohort, were the donors. CDR1 is SGHRS and CDR2 is YFSETQ in the germline V gene. CDR3 size: 15 residues. V dropped 1 base and J dropped 4 bases, with 12 bases sitting between them. The protocol was immunoSEQ multiplex PCR, while the TCRdb copy is restricted to in-frame clones and leaves out a portion. The data contain 200,000 to 250,000 clones, around nine tenths of them singletons. General study results and limits: The study designated fewer than 200 TCR beta chains cytomegalovirus-associated. Rarity characterized most TCR sequences, yet some public TCRs appeared in many donors.

With regard to this clone: No antigen is known for it.

The source of this sequence is a woman under 30 in good health and CMV-seronegative. The V and J genes are TRBV5-1 and TRBJ2-1; D is perhaps TRBD1 (7 bases). Sequencing was performed on PBMCs. The CDR3 here is CASSLSRGDYNEQFF. In nucleotides, the CDR3 is TGCGCCAGCAGCTTGAGCAGGGGGGATTACAATGAGCAGTTCTTC.